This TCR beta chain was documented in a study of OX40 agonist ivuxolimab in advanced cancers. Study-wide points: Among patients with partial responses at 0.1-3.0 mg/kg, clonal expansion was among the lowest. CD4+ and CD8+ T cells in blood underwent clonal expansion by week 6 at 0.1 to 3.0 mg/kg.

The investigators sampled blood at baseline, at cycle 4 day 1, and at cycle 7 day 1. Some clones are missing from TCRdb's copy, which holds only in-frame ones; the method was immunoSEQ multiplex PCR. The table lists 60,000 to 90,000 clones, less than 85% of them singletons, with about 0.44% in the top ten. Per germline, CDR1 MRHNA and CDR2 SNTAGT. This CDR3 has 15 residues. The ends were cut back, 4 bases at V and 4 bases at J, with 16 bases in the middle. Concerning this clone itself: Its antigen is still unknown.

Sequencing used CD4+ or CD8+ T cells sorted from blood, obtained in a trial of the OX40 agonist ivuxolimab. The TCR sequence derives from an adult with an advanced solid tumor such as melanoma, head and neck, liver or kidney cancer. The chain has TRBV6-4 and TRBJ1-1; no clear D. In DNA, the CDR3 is TGTGCCAGCAGTGTTACCCCTCCGCTGGTCACTGAAGCTTTCTTT. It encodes CASSVTPPLVTEAFF.